A single TCR beta chain is shown here with its context. TCRdb's table, derived via immunoSEQ multiplex PCR, lists solely in-frame clones and lacks some. This repertoire shows 700,000 or so clones, 80% to 90% found once; its top ten account for about 0.0098%. The sample comes from a study of shared T cell receptors in the human thymus. These data were also filed under a second study, of human thymus T cells. That paper notes: Each of the donors was a healthy Finnish infant who was undergoing open corrective cardiac surgery for congenital heart defects. The thymus tissue came from resections taken during corrective heart surgery. Gene usage for V and J segments appeared biased in thymic and blood repertoires. Unrelated individuals reportedly shared highly overlapping thymic TCR repertoires.

This sequence was found in a girl under three years old with a congenital heart defect. Specimen: thymocytes.

The CDR3 reads CASSPRGLMSTDTQYF. CDR3 sequence (DNA): TGTGCCAGCAGTCCACGGGGATTGATGAGCACAGATACGCAGTATTTT. V gene TRBV27 combines with J gene TRBJ2-3; D may be TRBD2 (5 bases). The CDR3 covers 16 residues. Deletions cut 5 bases from V and 0 bases from J, with 15 bases between. From germline, CDR1 is MNHEY and CDR2 SMNVEV (reference sequence).